These 13 T cell receptor beta chains were all obtained from the same sample, sequenced in a study of T cells after posttransplantation cyclophosphamide (dated by TCRdb to 2016 to 2017). Libraries were made using the immunoSEQ multiplex PCR assay. Entries here come from immuneACCESS through TCRdb and include only in-frame sequences with V and J called. Some clones fail to appear in such tables; in the studies checked, an unresolved V gene covers under half of the shortfall, and the cause of the remainder is unknown. The table gives 30,000 or so clones for this sample, with none occurring only once. The leading ten clones occupy approximately 3% of the sample. Sequences were obtained from PBMCs. Receptors originate from a woman aged 55 to 70 in good health, CMV-negative, and a related stem cell transplant donor.

V gene TRBV9 combines with J gene TRBJ2-7; no definite D call. Looked up from germline, CDR1 is SGDLS and CDR2 is YYNGEE. The CDR3 loop spans 15 amino acids. V was clipped by 0 bases and J by 0 bases, with 10 bases between them. CDR3 loop: CASSVGTLSSYEQYF. DNA of the CDR3: TGTGCCAGCAGCGTAGGAACGCTCAGCTCCTACGAGCAGTACTTC.

This clone was picked up many times. The gene calls are TRBV27 and TRBJ1-2, with 8 positions matching TRBD1. This CDR3 region has 14 residues. Germline V gene data show CDR1 as MNHEY and CDR2 as SMNVEV (reference sequence). The trim removed 8 bases at V and 4 bases at J, leaving 9 bases unmatched. This chain's CDR3 is CASGAQGAVYGYTF. CDR3 DNA: TGTGCCAGCGGAGCTCAGGGGGCAGTCTATGGCTACACCTTC.

This clone was seen repeatedly, ten times or more. V usage is TRBV28 and J usage is TRBJ1-2, with 9 positions matching TRBD1. The CDR3 consists of 17 residues. Germline trimming cut 1 base from V and 8 bases from J; bases unmatched to any gene: 14. From germline, CDR1 is MDHEN and CDR2 SYDVKM. CDR3 sequence reads: CASSLFMVQQGAKGYTF. In DNA, the CDR3 is TGTGCCAGCAGTTTATTCATGGTCCAACAGGGGGCTAAGGGCTACACCTTC.

This chain connects TRBV5-1 to TRBJ2-5; the D gene is possibly TRBD2 (5 bases). V was shortened by 5 bases and J by 1 base, with 12 bases between the two germline ends. Germline-derived CDR1 and CDR2 are SGHRS and YFSETQ. The CDR3 covers 14 residues. The CDR3 nucleotides are TGCGCCAGCAGTAATAGCGCTTCCCAAGAGACCCAGTACTTC. Its translation: CASSNSASQETQYF.

This clone was seen many times. The rearrangement joins TRBV6-2 or TRBV6-3 to TRBJ1-2; D is unresolved. The V gene lost 7 bases and the J gene lost 8 bases, with 11 bases spanning the gap. The CDR3 spans 11 residues. Germline loops: CDR1 MNHEY, CDR2 SVGEGT. CDR3 bases: TGTGCCAGCACCGATACAAAAGGCTACACCTTC. This translates into CASTDTKGYTF.

This clone was seen a handful of times. The CDR3 nucleotides read TGTGCCAGCAGTTACCCTGGGACTAGCGGGAGTGTTGAAGATACGCAGTATTTT. As protein: CASSYPGTSGSVEDTQYF. This chain uses TRBV6-2 or TRBV6-3 with TRBJ2-3; 14 positions match TRBD2. Germline CDR1 and CDR2: MNHEY and SVGEGT. CDR3 length equals 18 residues. The J segment lost 5 bases and the V segment lost 2 bases, leaving 9 bases of the junction unmatched.

This clone was counted ten times or more. The chain has TRBV5-1 and TRBJ1-1, with unresolved D. Germline lookup yields CDR1 SGHRS and CDR2 YFSETQ. Trimming took off 0 bases at V and 1 base at J, with 10 bases between the two ends. The length of the CDR3 is 15 residues. CDR3 loop: CASSLDPRSNTEAFF. The CDR3 nucleotides are TGCGCCAGCAGCTTGGATCCGCGGTCGAACACTGAAGCTTTCTTT.

This clone was recorded at least ten times. The rearrangement uses TRBV28 and TRBJ1-1; a weak D match, TRBD1 (6 bases). The germline gives CDR1 MDHEN, CDR2 SYDVKM. This CDR3 has 15 residues. V was trimmed by 6 bases and J by 0 bases, leaving 14 bases between them. The CDR3 DNA reads TGTGCCAGCAGGCCCTGGACAGCGGTGAACACTGAAGCTTTCTTT. This codes for CASRPWTAVNTEAFF.

This chain connects TRBV15 to TRBJ2-3; 7 nucleotides line up with TRBD2. V dropped 0 bases and J dropped 4; count of bases not matched to a gene: 7. The germline CDR1 and CDR2 sequences are LNHNV and YYDKDF (reference sequence). CDR3 length: 16 amino acids. Here the CDR3 reads CATSRDLVGGADTQYF. CDR3 bases: TGTGCCACCAGCAGAGACCTCGTGGGGGGGGCAGATACGCAGTATTTT.

In its sample, this clone was seen many times. The V and J genes are TRBV9 and TRBJ2-6, with 10 bases lining up with TRBD1. This CDR3 is 22 amino acids long. Per the germline V gene, CDR1 is SGDLS and CDR2 is YYNGEE. V shed 0 bases, J shed 7 bases, and the junction held 22 bases outside the gene matches. CDR3 protein: CASSVVSTDRGSGRDGANVLTF. CDR3 nucleotides: TGTGCCAGCAGCGTAGTATCCACGGACAGGGGGTCGGGGCGGGACGGAGCCAACGTCCTGACTTTC. Together with reference TRBV9 and TRBJ2-6, the CDR3 gives the full variable domain: DSGVTQTPKHLITATGQRVTLRCSPRSGDLSVYWYQQSLDQGLQFLIQYYNGEERAKGNILERFSAQQFPDLHSELNLSSLELGDSALYFCASSVVSTDRGSGRDGANVLTFGAGSRLTVL.

This clone was seen repeatedly, ten times or more. The rearrangement joins TRBV7-2 to TRBJ1-6; D call uncertain. Germline V lookup: CDR1 SGHTA, CDR2 FQGNSA. Deletions cut 3 bases from V and 8 bases from J, with 2 bases between. The CDR3 extends over 11 amino acids. CDR3 DNA: TGTGCCAGCAGCTTCGATTCACCCCTCCACTTT. Its translation is CASSFDSPLHF.

This clone came up many times. The V and J genes are TRBV6-6 and TRBJ1-2; D might be TRBD1 (5 bases). This CDR3 spans 13 amino acids. Per the germline V gene, CDR1 is MNHNY and CDR2 is SVGAGI (reference sequence). The ends were cut back, 0 bases at V and 6 bases at J, with 8 bases in the middle. CDR3 coding DNA: TGTGCCAGCAGTTACTCGTCCAGGGATGGCTACACCTTC. Protein: CASSYSSRDGYTF.

This clone was seen a few times. The chain joins TRBV7-3 to TRBJ2-2, with TRBD2 matching 10 bases. Germline V gene sequence: CDR1 SGHTA, CDR2 FQGTGA. This CDR3 is 18 amino acids long. J gave up 1 base and V 3 bases, and 8 bases lay outside the gene matches. This chain's CDR3 is CASSFLAGGRENTGELFF. The CDR3 DNA reads TGTGCCAGCAGCTTTTTAGCGGGGGGAAGGGAGAACACCGGGGAGCTGTTTTTT.